The 29 T cell receptor beta chains in this list originate from one sample, sequenced in a study of blood T cell repertoires in COVID-19 (dated by TCRdb to 2018 to 2020). The library was made by the immunoSEQ multiplex PCR assay. TCRdb's version of the immuneACCESS table is confined to in-frame rearrangements and falls short of the full clone set. An unresolved V gene accounts for under half of the shortfall where checked; the remainder is of unknown origin. This sample is represented by 200,000 to 300,000 clones; roughly 86% of them were singletons. The top ten clonotypes cover about 0.7% of the sample. Sequencing was carried out using peripheral blood. Every receptor here comes from a human donor in a cohort sampled during active COVID-19.

The chain combines TRBV19 with TRBJ2-7, with 7 bases that match TRBD1. The CDR3 runs 16 residues. The V segment lost 3 bases and the J segment 2 bases; nucleotides outside the gene matches: 10. Germline CDR1 LNHDA, CDR2 SQIVND (reference sequence). CDR3 nucleotides: TGTGCCAGTAGTATGACGGGACAGCTGGCAACCTACGAGCAGTACTTC. Its protein product is CASSMTGQLATYEQYF.

The V gene is TRBV7-2, the J gene TRBJ1-2; 8 bases align to TRBD1. This CDR3 region has 13 residues. The trim removed 7 bases at V and 3 bases at J, leaving 4 bases unmatched. The germline gives CDR1 SGHTA, CDR2 FQGNSA. Written as DNA, the CDR3 is TGTGCCAGCACGGACAGGGCGGACTATGGCTACACCTTC. Its protein product is CASTDRADYGYTF. The full variable domain, rest sourced from reference TRBV7-2 and TRBJ1-2, is GAGVSQSPSNKVTEKGKDVELRCDPISGHTALYWYRQSLGQGLEFLIYFQGNSAPDKSGLPSDRFSAERTGGSVSTLTIQRTQQEDSAVYLCASTDRADYGYTFGSGTRLTVV.

The J gene is TRBJ2-1, the V gene TRBV4-1; the D gene is possibly TRBD1 (5 bases). Per the germline V gene, CDR1 is MGHRA and CDR2 is YSYEKL. Trimming removed 0 bases at V and 7 bases at J, with 10 bases between. This CDR3 contains 14 residues. CDR3 sequence: CASSQENRQNEQFF. In DNA form, the CDR3 reads TGCGCCAGCAGCCAAGAAAACAGGCAGAATGAGCAGTTCTTC.

The V gene is TRBV15, the J gene TRBJ1-3; 7 nucleotides line up with TRBD1. The CDR3 runs to 14 residues. Germline assignment: CDR1 LNHNV and CDR2 YYDKDF (reference sequence). Germline trimming cut 5 bases from V and 4 bases from J; bases unmatched to any gene: 5. CDR3 residues: CATSSGGLGNTIYF. The CDR3 DNA is TGTGCCACCAGCTCAGGGGGGCTAGGAAACACCATATATTTT.

The J gene is TRBJ1-1, the V gene TRBV6-1; no reliable D call. This CDR3 has 13 residues. Trimming cost V 2 bases and J 4 bases, with 8 bases left between them. The germline gives CDR1 MNHNS, CDR2 SASEGT. The CDR3 sequence: CASSEFLSTEAFF. The CDR3 DNA reads as TGTGCCAGCAGTGAATTTTTGAGCACTGAAGCTTTCTTT.

The rearrangement links TRBV7-9 to TRBJ1-1; 9 bases are a match to TRBD1. With 1 base clipped from V and 11 bases from J, the junction kept 8 bases outside the gene matches. CDR3 length equals 14 residues. Germline loops: CDR1 SEHNR, CDR2 FQNEAQ (reference sequence). The CDR3 coding sequence is TGTGCCAGCAGCTTAGGAGGACAGGGGAAGTGGGCTTTCTTT. It translates to CASSLGGQGKWAFF.

This chain uses TRBV4-3 with TRBJ1-3; no clear D gene. The CDR3 loop spans 15 amino acids. Germline lookup yields CDR1 LGHNA and CDR2 YSLEER. V lost 4 bases to trimming and J lost 1 base, with 11 bases between them. CDR3 protein: CASSLMGGSGNTIYF. CDR3 bases: TGCGCCAGCAGCCTAATGGGAGGGTCTGGAAACACCATATATTTT.

The V and J genes are TRBV4-1 and TRBJ1-5; D is possibly TRBD1 (6 bases). This CDR3 contains 14 residues. CDR1 is MGHRA and CDR2 is YSYEKL in the germline V gene. The ends were cut back, 1 base at V and 8 bases at J, with 12 bases in the middle. CDR3 DNA sequence: TGCGCCAGCAGCCAAGGGGGACACCCCAAGCCCCAGCATTTT. This encodes CASSQGGHPKPQHF.

The chain is built from TRBV25-1 and TRBJ2-1; TRBD1 might be the D (5 bases). Germline CDR1 MGHDK, CDR2 SYGVNS. The germline V and J ends were trimmed by 4 bases and 5 bases, with 12 bases remaining between them. The CDR3 length is 14 residues. For the CDR3, the DNA is TGTGCCAGCAGTGTTGCAGGGAAGAACAATGAGCAGTTCTTC. Amino acids: CASSVAGKNNEQFF.

This clone was seen just once. The chain links TRBV28 to TRBJ1-1; TRBD1 matches at 8 bases. V was clipped by 8 bases and J by 0 bases; unmatched bases: 14. Looked up from germline, CDR1 is MDHEN and CDR2 is SYDVKM. The CDR3 has 17 residues. The CDR3 nucleotides read TGTGCCAGCCAATCCGGGTCCGGACAGGGACTGAACACTGAAGCTTTCTTT. The encoded protein is CASQSGSGQGLNTEAFF.

This clone was detected once. The V gene is TRBV3-1 (or the pseudogene TRBV3-2), the J gene TRBJ2-7; a weak D match, TRBD1 (6 bases). The CDR3 is 13 residues long. Trimming pared 1 base from V and 7 bases from J, leaving 11 bases between. Germline lookup yields CDR1 LGHDT and CDR2 YNNKEL (reference sequence). Written as DNA, the CDR3 is TGTGCCAGCAGCCAAGTGGGGGCCGGTGAGCAGTACTTC. Encoded protein: CASSQVGAGEQYF.

The count of this clone is one. The V call is TRBV30, the J call TRBJ2-5, with 7 positions matching TRBD1. The germline gives CDR1 GTSNPN, CDR2 SVGIG (reference sequence). The CDR3 runs to 14 residues. With 3 bases clipped from V and 8 bases from J, the junction kept 12 bases outside the gene matches. As DNA, the CDR3 is TGTGCCTGGAGGCCTCCGGGACAGCCGGGAACCCAGTACTTC. Amino acid sequence: CAWRPPGQPGTQYF.

The V and J genes are TRBV27 and TRBJ2-7; 10 bases fit TRBD2. Losses at the gene ends were 3 bases for V and 0 bases for J; bases not matched to a gene: 5. The CDR3 runs to 16 residues. Per the germline V gene, CDR1 is MNHEY and CDR2 is SMNVEV (reference sequence). In DNA form, the CDR3 reads TGTGCCAGCAGTTTCCGGACTAGCGGTAGCTCCTACGAGCAGTACTTC. Its translation: CASSFRTSGSSYEQYF.

The chain couples TRBV3-1 (or the pseudogene TRBV3-2) to TRBJ2-5, with D possibly TRBD1 on 7 matching bases. CDR1 and CDR2 (germline): LGHDT, YNNKEL (reference sequence). The V end was cut by 3 bases, the J end by 4 bases, with 18 bases between. CDR3 length: 16 amino acids. This CDR3 is CASSHGSAGGRETQYF. The CDR3 DNA reads as TGTGCCAGCAGCCATGGGAGTGCAGGGGGGCGAGAGACCCAGTACTTC.

This sequence joins TRBV2 and TRBJ2-6; no reliable D call. CDR3 length: 14 amino acids. Trimming removed 5 bases at V and 3 bases at J, with 8 bases between. Germline V gene sequence: CDR1 SNHLY, CDR2 FYNNEI. The CDR3, as DNA: TGTGCCAGCAGTCCCCTAGGTGGGGCCAACGTCCTGACTTTC. As protein: CASSPLGGANVLTF.

The chain couples TRBV6-1 to TRBJ2-5, with TRBD2 matching 8 bases. Germline V gene sequence: CDR1 MNHNS, CDR2 SASEGT. J was trimmed by 5 bases and V by 1 base; bases with no gene match: 12. This CDR3 has 17 amino acids. For the CDR3, the DNA is TGTGCCAGCAGTGAAGTAGGGACGGGAGGGCCTCGGGAGACCCAGTACTTC. Translated, it gives CASSEVGTGGPRETQYF.

The chain employs TRBV28 and TRBJ2-1; weak D call: TRBD2 (6 bases). Per the germline V gene, CDR1 is MDHEN and CDR2 is SYDVKM. V lost 9 bases and J 2 bases, leaving 11 bases between the germline ends. CDR3 length equals 13 residues. CDR3: CASVSGPYNEQFF. For the CDR3, the DNA is TGTGCCAGTGTGAGCGGGCCCTACAATGAGCAGTTCTTC. Based on the CDR3 plus reference TRBV28 and TRBJ2-1, the full variable domain is DVKVTQSSRYLVKRTGEKVFLECVQDMDHENMFWYRQDPGLGLRLIYFSYDVKMKEKGDIPEGYSVSREKKERFSLILESASTNQTSMYLCASVSGPYNEQFFGPGTRLTVL.

The chain links TRBV11-3 to TRBJ2-3, with 8 bases that match TRBD2. Germline CDR1 is SGHNT and CDR2 is YENEEA. This CDR3 comprises 16 residues. The junction had 5 bases not matched to a gene; V was cut back by 1 base and J by 2 bases. The CDR3 DNA is TGTGCCAGCAGCTTAGGACGGGAGGGGAACACAGATACGCAGTATTTT. It is translated as CASSLGREGNTDTQYF.

The CDR3 protein is CSAFGQGIDGYTF. CDR3 coding DNA: TGCAGCGCCTTCGGACAGGGAATCGATGGCTACACCTTC. The V gene is TRBV29-1, the J gene TRBJ1-2, with 8 bases lining up with TRBD1. The ends lost 7 bases at V and 6 bases at J; junction bases unmatched: 10. This CDR3 has 13 amino acids. Looked up from germline, CDR1 is SQVTM and CDR2 is ANQGSEA.

The chain is built from TRBV27 and TRBJ2-7, with TRBD1 matching 7 bases. Germline CDR1 is MNHEY and CDR2 is SMNVEV (reference sequence). The CDR3 is 13 residues long. Unmatched junction bases numbered 1, after V lost 2 bases and J lost 3 bases. The DNA of the CDR3 is TGTGCCAGCAGTTTAAGGACAGGCTACGAGCAGTACTTC. Its translation is CASSLRTGYEQYF.

This rearrangement joins TRBV11-3 to TRBJ2-1, with a tentative D call TRBD1 (5 bases). V lost 8 bases to trimming and J lost 9 bases, with 17 bases between them. The length of the CDR3 is 13 residues. Germline lookup yields CDR1 SGHNT and CDR2 YENEEA. For the CDR3, the DNA is TGTGCCAGCTCCACGAAGGGGCTCTCTGAGCAGTTCTTC. It yields the protein CASSTKGLSEQFF.

Comments on this clone: Other DNA sequences within the sample encode an identical CDR3. This chain joins TRBV7-2 and TRBJ2-3; 11 bases are shared with TRBD1. The germline gives CDR1 SGHTA, CDR2 FQGNSA. The trim removed 5 bases at V and 3 bases at J, leaving 4 bases unmatched. This CDR3 contains 15 residues. CDR3 bases: TGTGCCAGCAGCCCGGACAGGGGGCTTACAGATACGCAGTATTTT. It codes for CASSPDRGLTDTQYF. Full variable domain (missing parts from reference TRBV7-2 and TRBJ2-3): GAGVSQSPSNKVTEKGKDVELRCDPISGHTALYWYRQSLGQGLEFLIYFQGNSAPDKSGLPSDRFSAERTGGSVSTLTIQRTQQEDSAVYLCASSPDRGLTDTQYFGPGTRLTVL.

The V call is TRBV5-1, the J call TRBJ2-6; D uncertain. Germline V gene data show CDR1 as SGHRS and CDR2 as YFSETQ. This CDR3 region has 16 residues. The V end lost 0 bases, the J end lost 4 bases, and 11 bases lay between the germline ends. The DNA of the CDR3 is TGCGCCAGCAGCTTGGGAATGGGCTCGGGGGCCAACGTCCTGACTTTC. Its translation: CASSLGMGSGANVLTF.

J is TRBJ2-5 and V is TRBV2; the D gene is possibly TRBD1 (6 bases). The CDR3 is 14 amino acids. With 4 bases removed from V and 4 bases from J, the gap between germline ends came to 13 bases. Per germline, CDR1 SNHLY and CDR2 FYNNEI. The CDR3 coding sequence is TGTGCCAGCAGTGTATACAGGGTTGGAGAGACCCAGTACTTC. Translated: CASSVYRVGETQYF. The full variable domain, rest sourced from reference TRBV2 and TRBJ2-5, is EPEVTQTPSHQVTQMGQEVILRCVPISNHLYFYWYRQILGQKVEFLVSFYNNEISEKSEIFDDQFSVERPDGSNFTLKIRSTKLEDSAMYFCASSVYRVGETQYFGPGTRLLVL.

This chain uses TRBV4-3 with TRBJ2-6; weak D call: TRBD1 (6 bases). The V end lost 3 bases, the J end lost 0 bases, and 12 bases lay between the germline ends. CDR1 and CDR2 (germline): LGHNA, YSLEER. This CDR3 comprises 17 residues. The chain's CDR3 is CASSQRPTGSGANVLTF. The CDR3 coding sequence is TGCGCCAGCAGCCAGCGGCCGACAGGCTCTGGGGCCAACGTCCTGACTTTC.

The CDR3 DNA sequence: TGTGCCAGCAGCCCTAGTGGAGGGTCGACCTACGAGCAGTACTTC. Translation: CASSPSGGSTYEQYF. The V call is TRBV7-8, the J call TRBJ2-7, with a possible D match to TRBD2 (6 bases). V gave up 5 bases and J gave up 2 bases, with 16 bases separating them. This CDR3 is built from 15 residues. Germline loops: CDR1 SGHVS, CDR2 FQNEAQ.

The CDR3: CASSNEGWRGGFF. The CDR3 DNA reads TGTGCCAGCAGTAACGAGGGATGGCGGGGGGGGTTCTTC. This chain uses TRBV6-5 with TRBJ2-1; 9 nucleotides align to TRBD2. V shed 5 bases and J 15 bases; nucleotides not matched to a gene: 11. Germline V gene lookup returns CDR1 MNHEY and CDR2 SVGAGI. The CDR3 has 13 residues.

The chain uses TRBV30 and TRBJ2-3; a weak D match, TRBD1 (6 bases). Germline assignment: CDR1 GTSNPN and CDR2 SVGIG (reference sequence). V lost 7 bases, J lost 3 bases, and 17 bases lay in between. This CDR3 is built from 14 residues. This CDR3 reads CASRRQVGTDTQYF. The CDR3 nucleotides read TGTGCCTCCCGTCGACAGGTTGGGACAGATACGCAGTATTTT.

Here the CDR3 DNA reads TGTGCCTGGAACAAGATGGTAACTGAAGCTTTCTTT. This sequence encodes CAWNKMVTEAFF. The chain employs TRBV30 and TRBJ1-1, with no clear D. CDR1 and CDR2 (germline): GTSNPN, SVGIG (reference sequence). The CDR3 spans 12 residues. Trimming removed 4 bases at V and 5 bases at J, with 11 bases between.